The T cell receptor (beta chain) described here comes from a study of T-cell memory formation after mild COVID-19. The overall study: Clusters were largely donor specific.

cDNA libraries for TCR alpha and TCR beta, carrying sample barcodes and UMIs, came from 5'RACE with constant-segment primers. Each CDR3 protein is one row after TCRdb ran MiXCR on the 5' RACE reads. The sample lists about 200,000 distinct CDR3 sequences; around 16% were seen once. In this sample, this clonotype turned up a few times. The germline V gene encodes CDR1 DFQATT and CDR2 SNEGSKA (reference sequence). The junction had 3 bases not matched to a gene; V was cut back by 3 bases and J by 0 bases. There are 15 residues in the CDR3. The rearrangement joins TRBV20-1 to TRBJ1-5; 9 bases map to TRBD1. The specimen was PBMCs or a T cell subset sorted from them (not recorded which). The sequence derives from an adult woman who had mild COVID-19 (a few samples of this study predate the infection). Cell type and time point are not known. As DNA, the CDR3 is TGCAGTGCTAGGGGACAGGGCACTAGCAATCAGCCCCAGCATTTT. Encoded protein: CSARGQGTSNQPQHF.